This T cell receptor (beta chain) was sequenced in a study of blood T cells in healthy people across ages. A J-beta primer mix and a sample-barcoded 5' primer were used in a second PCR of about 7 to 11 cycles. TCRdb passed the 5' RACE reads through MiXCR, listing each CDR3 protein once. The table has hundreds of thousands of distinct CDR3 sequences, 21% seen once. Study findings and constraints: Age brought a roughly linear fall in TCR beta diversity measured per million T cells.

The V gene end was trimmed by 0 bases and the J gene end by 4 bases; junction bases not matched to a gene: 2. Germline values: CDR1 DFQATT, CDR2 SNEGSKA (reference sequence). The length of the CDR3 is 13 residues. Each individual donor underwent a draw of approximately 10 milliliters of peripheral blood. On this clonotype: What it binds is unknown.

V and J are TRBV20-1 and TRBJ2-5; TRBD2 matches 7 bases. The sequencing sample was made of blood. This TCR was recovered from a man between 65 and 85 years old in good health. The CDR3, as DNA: TGCAGTGCTAGAGAGACGGGAGGAGAGACCCAGTACTTC. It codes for CSARETGGETQYF.